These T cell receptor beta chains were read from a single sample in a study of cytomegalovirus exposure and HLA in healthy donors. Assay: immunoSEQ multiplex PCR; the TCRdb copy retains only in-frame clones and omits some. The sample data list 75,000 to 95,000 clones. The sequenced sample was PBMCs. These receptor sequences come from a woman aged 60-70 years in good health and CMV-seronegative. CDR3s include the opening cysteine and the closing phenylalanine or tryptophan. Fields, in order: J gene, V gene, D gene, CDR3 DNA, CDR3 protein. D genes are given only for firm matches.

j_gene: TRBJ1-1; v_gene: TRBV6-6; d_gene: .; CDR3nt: TGTGCCAGCTCCACCATGGGGGGACCCCGTGGGGAAGCTTTCTTT; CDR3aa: CASSTMGGPRGEAFF
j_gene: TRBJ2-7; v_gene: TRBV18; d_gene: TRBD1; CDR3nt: TGTGCCAGCTCACCGGTAACAGGGGGCACCTACGAGCAGTACTTC; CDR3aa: CASSPVTGGTYEQYF
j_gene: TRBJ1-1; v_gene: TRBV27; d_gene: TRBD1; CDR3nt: TGTGCCAGCAGTTTTCGACAGGGTAGGAACACTGAAGCTTTCTTT; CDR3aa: CASSFRQGRNTEAFF
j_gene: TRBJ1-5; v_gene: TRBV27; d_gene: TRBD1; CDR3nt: TGTGCCAGCAGTTTTAGACAGGGAGATCAGCCCCAGCATTTT; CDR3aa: CASSFRQGDQPQHF
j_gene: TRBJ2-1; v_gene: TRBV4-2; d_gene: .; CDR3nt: TGTGCCAGCAGCCAAGATAGTAGTAGAAGTGAGCAGTTCTTC; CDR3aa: CASSQDSSRSEQFF
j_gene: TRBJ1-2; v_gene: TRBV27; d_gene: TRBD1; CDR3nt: TGTGCCAGCAGTCCGTGGACAGGGATAATGGGGGACTATGGCTACACCTTC; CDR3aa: CASSPWTGIMGDYGYTF
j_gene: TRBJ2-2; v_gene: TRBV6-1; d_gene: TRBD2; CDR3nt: TGTGCCAGCAGTGACCGCGGGAGCCGTACCGGGGAGCTGTTTTTT; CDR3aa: CASSDRGSRTGELFF
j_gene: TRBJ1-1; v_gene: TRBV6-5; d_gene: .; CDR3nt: TGTGCCAGCAGGGTACCAGGGCCGAACACTGAAGCTTTCTTT; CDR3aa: CASRVPGPNTEAFF
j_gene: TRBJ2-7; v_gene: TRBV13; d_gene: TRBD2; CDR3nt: TGTGCCAGCAGCTTTAGCGGGAGGATTTTTGGGGGCGAGCAGTACTTC; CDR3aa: CASSFSGRIFGGEQYF
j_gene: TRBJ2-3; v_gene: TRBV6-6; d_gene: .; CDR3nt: TGTGCCAGCAGTTACGCGCGGTTCACAGATACGCAGTATTTT; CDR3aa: CASSYARFTDTQYF
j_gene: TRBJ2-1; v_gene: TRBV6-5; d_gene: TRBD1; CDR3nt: TGTGCCAGCAGTTACTGGACAGGGAGTAACAATGAGCAGTTCTTC; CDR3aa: CASSYWTGSNNEQFF
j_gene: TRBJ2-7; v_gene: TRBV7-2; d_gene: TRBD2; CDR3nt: TGTGCCAGCAGCTTAGACTTCTCGGGAGGGACCTTCTTC; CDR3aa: CASSLDFSGGTFF
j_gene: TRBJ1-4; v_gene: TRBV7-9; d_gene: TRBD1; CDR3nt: TGTGCCAGCAGCCTGGGACAGGGGGCAGTAACTAATGAAAAACTGTTTTTT; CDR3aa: CASSLGQGAVTNEKLFF
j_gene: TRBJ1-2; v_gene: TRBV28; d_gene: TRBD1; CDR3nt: TGTGCCAGCATCTCGTCAACAGGGGTAGTGGGCTATGGCTACACCTTC; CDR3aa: CASISSTGVVGYGYTF
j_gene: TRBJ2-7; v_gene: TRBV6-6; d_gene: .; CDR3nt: TGTGCCAGCAGTCCCACAGGGATTAGAAACGAGCAGTACTTC; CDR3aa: CASSPTGIRNEQYF
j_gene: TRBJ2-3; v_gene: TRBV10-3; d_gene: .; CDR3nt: TGTGCCATCAGTGGTGCGGGGGATCATTCAGGGGAAGGCACAGATACGCAGTATTTT; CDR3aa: CAISGAGDHSGEGTDTQYF
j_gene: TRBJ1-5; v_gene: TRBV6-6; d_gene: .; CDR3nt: TGTGCCAGCAGCCTTAATGTACCGGGACAAAGGGAGCATTTT; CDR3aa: CASSLNVPGQREHF
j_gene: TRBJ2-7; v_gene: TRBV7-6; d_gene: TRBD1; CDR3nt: TGTGCCTGCAGCAACCGGGACAGACCGTACTTC; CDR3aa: CACSNRDRPYF
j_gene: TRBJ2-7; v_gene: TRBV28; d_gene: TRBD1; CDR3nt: TGTGCCACCGGGACAGCCCGACACGAGCAGTACTTC; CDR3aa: CATGTARHEQYF
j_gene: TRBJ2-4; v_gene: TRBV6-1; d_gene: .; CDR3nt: TGTGCCAGCAGCCAGGAGACAGTATCTGTAAACATTCAGTACTTC; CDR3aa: CASSQETVSVNIQYF
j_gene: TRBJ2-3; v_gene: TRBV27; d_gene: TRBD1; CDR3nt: TGTGCCAGCAGAGTCGGACAGGGGGCATCAGATACGCAGTATTTT; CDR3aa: CASRVGQGASDTQYF
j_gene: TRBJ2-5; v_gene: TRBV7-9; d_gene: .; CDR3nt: TGTGCCAGCAGCTTAGGGGGCAGGGGCGGCGAGACCCAGTACTTC; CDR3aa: CASSLGGRGGETQYF
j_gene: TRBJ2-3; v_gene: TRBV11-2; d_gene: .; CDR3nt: TGTGCCAGCAGCGCTCGGACAGATAGGGCAGATACGCAGTATTTT; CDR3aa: CASSARTDRADTQYF
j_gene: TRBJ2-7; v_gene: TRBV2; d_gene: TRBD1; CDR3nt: TGTGCCAGCAGTGGATGGGGGACAGTAGACTCCTACGAGCAGTACTTC; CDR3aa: CASSGWGTVDSYEQYF
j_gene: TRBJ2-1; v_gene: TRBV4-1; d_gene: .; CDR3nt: TGCGCCAGCAGCCATAGGGGTTACAATGAGCAGTTCTTC; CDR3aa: CASSHRGYNEQFF
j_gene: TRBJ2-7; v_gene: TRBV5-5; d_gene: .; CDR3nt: TGTGCCAGCAGCTTGGCCTATGCTTACGAGCAGTACTTC; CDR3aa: CASSLAYAYEQYF
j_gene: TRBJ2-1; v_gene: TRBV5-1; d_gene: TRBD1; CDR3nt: TGCGCCAGCAGCTTGGGGGACAGGGGTGGTGAGCAGTTCTTC; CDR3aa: CASSLGDRGGEQFF
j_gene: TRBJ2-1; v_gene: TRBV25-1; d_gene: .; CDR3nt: TGTGCCAGCAGTGAGCAAGAAGCCTCCTACAATGAGCAGTTCTTC; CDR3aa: CASSEQEASYNEQFF
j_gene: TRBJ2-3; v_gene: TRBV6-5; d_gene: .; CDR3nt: TGTGCCAGCAGTTCGGAAGTCGGGGGAGGCACAGATACGCAGTATTTT; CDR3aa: CASSSEVGGGTDTQYF
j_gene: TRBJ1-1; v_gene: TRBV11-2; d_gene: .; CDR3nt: TGTGCCAGCAGATCGCAGCCCCAGGGGAGCGGCACTGAAGCTTTCTTT; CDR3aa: CASRSQPQGSGTEAFF
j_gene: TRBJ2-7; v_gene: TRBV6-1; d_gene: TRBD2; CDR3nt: TGTGCCAGCACGGGGGGTGCTTGGAGCGAGCAGTACTTC; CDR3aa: CASTGGAWSEQYF
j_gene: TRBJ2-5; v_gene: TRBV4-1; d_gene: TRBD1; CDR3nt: TGCGCCAGCAGCCAAAGACAGGGGGACTTGGAGACCCAGTACTTC; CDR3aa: CASSQRQGDLETQYF
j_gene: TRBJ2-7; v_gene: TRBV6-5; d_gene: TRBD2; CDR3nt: TGTGCCAGCAGTTACGACGGGACTAGCGGAAAGTACGAGCAGTACTTC; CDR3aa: CASSYDGTSGKYEQYF
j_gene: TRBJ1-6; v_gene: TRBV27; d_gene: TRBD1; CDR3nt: TGTGCCAGCAGTAGGGACAGGGGGATTCCGAATTCACCCCTCCACTTT; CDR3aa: CASSRDRGIPNSPLHF
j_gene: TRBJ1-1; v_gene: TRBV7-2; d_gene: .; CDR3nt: TGTGCCAGCAGCTTGGAGGCTACGAACACTGAAGCTTTCTTT; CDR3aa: CASSLEATNTEAFF
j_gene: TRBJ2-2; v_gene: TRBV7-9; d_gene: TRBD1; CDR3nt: TGTGCCAGCAGCGCCTACAGGGGGCAAACCGGGGAGCTGTTTTTT; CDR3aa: CASSAYRGQTGELFF
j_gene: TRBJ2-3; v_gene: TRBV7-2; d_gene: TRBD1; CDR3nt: TGTGCCAGCAGCTTCAACAGGGGGACAGATACGCAGTATTTT; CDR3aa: CASSFNRGTDTQYF
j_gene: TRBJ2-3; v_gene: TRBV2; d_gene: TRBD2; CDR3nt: TGTGCCAGCAGTGGGACTAGCGGGAGTCGAACAGATACGCAGTATTTT; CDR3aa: CASSGTSGSRTDTQYF
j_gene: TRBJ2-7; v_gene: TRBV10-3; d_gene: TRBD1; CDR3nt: TGTGCCATCAGCCCCGGGACAGGGACCTACGAGCAGTACTTC; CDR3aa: CAISPGTGTYEQYF
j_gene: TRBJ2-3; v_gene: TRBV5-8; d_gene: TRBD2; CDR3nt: TGTGCCAGCAGCTTGTCTGAGCGGGAGGGCCTTATATCCACAGATACGCAGTATTTT; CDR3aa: CASSLSEREGLISTDTQYF
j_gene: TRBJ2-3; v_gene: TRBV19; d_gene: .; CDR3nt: TGTGCCAGTAGTATATTCCCGACTGATACAGATACGCAGTATTTT; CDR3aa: CASSIFPTDTDTQYF
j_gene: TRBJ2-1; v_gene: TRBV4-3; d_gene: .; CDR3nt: TGCGCCAGCAGCCAAGTAGGTAACGGGAGTTACAATGAGCAGTTCTTC; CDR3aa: CASSQVGNGSYNEQFF
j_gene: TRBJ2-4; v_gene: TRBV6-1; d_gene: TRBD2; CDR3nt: TGTGCCAGCAGTGAGGGACTAGCGGGAGCCAAAAACATTCAGTACTTC; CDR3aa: CASSEGLAGAKNIQYF
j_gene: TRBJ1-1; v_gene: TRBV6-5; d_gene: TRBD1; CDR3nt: TGTGCCAGCACTGGACAGGGGCGACGGGTCACTGAAGCTTTCTTT; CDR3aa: CASTGQGRRVTEAFF
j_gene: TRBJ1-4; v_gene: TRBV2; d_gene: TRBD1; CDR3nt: TGTGCCAGCAGTCCGGACAGGGTTAGTGAAAAACTGTTTTTT; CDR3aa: CASSPDRVSEKLFF